The 17 T cell receptor beta chains reported below all come from one sample, sequenced in a study of OX40 agonist ivuxolimab in advanced cancers. Preparation of the library involved the immunoSEQ multiplex PCR assay. TCRdb retrieved this table from immuneACCESS and kept in-frame rearrangements only. Not all clones are present; in checked studies, unresolved V genes account for under half, and no reason is known for the remainder. This sample gives tens of thousands of clones in total; roughly nine tenths of them show up just once. Around 1% of the sample is held by the ten biggest clonotypes. The sequences come from CD4+ or CD8+ T cells sorted from blood, collected in a trial of the OX40 agonist ivuxolimab. The source of these receptors is an adult with an advanced solid tumor such as melanoma, head and neck, liver or kidney cancer.

CDR3 protein: CASSTSGGPGEKLFF. CDR3 bases: TGTGCCAGCAGTACCTCAGGGGGCCCGGGTGAAAAACTGTTTTTT. This chain joins TRBV28 and TRBJ1-4; 8 bases agree with TRBD1. CDR3 length equals 15 residues. After removal of 5 bases from V and 7 bases from J, the junction contained 9 bases not matched to a gene. Germline loops: CDR1 MDHEN, CDR2 SYDVKM.

The chain uses TRBV13 and TRBJ1-1, with D maybe TRBD1 (5 bases). The V end lost 1 base, the J end lost 11 bases, and 11 bases lay between the germline ends. Looked up from germline, CDR1 is PRHDT and CDR2 is FYEKMQ (reference sequence). The CDR3 spans 12 residues. The CDR3 protein is CASSLASGLAFF. CDR3 DNA sequence: TGTGCCAGCAGCTTAGCGTCGGGGCTTGCTTTCTTT. The entire variable domain, with the rest obtained from reference TRBV13 and TRBJ1-1, is as follows: AAGVIQSPRHLIKEKRETATLKCYPIPRHDTVYWYQQGPGQDPQFLISFYEKMQSDKGSIPDRFSAQQFSDYHSELNMSSLELGDSALYFCASSLASGLAFFGQGTRLTVV.

This clone came up a few times. The chain couples TRBV7-8 to TRBJ2-3, with D possibly TRBD1 on 5 matching bases. The length of the CDR3 is 16 residues. Germline V lookup: CDR1 SGHVS, CDR2 FQNEAQ. The V and J ends lost 4 bases and 0 bases respectively, with 14 bases between them. The CDR3 loop reads CASSSPARGSTDTQYF. For the CDR3, the DNA is TGTGCCAGCAGCTCTCCGGCTAGGGGCAGCACAGATACGCAGTATTTT. Using reference TRBV7-8 and TRBJ2-3 for the parts outside the CDR3, the full variable domain is GAGVSQSPRYKVAKRGQDVALRCDPISGHVSLFWYQQALGQGPEFLTYFQNEAQLDKSGLPSDRFFAERPEGSVSTLKIQRTQQEDSAVYLCASSSPARGSTDTQYFGPGTRLTVL.

V gene TRBV6-6 combines with J gene TRBJ1-6, with no clear D. The CDR3 is made up of 15 amino acids. V lost 6 bases and J 0 bases, leaving 9 bases between the germline ends. In germline, CDR1 is MNHNY, CDR2 SVGAGI (reference sequence). CDR3 nucleotides: TGTGCCAGCAGCGACATAGGCTCCTATAATTCACCCCTCCACTTT. Its protein product is CASSDIGSYNSPLHF.

V and J are TRBV28 and TRBJ2-2; D tentatively fits TRBD1 or TRBD2 (5 bases each). Germline assignment: CDR1 MDHEN and CDR2 SYDVKM. The ends were cut back, 4 bases at V and 5 bases at J, with 20 bases in the middle. The CDR3 runs to 17 residues. CDR3 sequence: CASSSVGAGLRTGELFF. The CDR3 DNA reads as TGTGCCAGCAGTTCCGTCGGGGCAGGGCTAAGAACCGGGGAGCTGTTTTTT.

This chain joins TRBV7-8 and TRBJ2-1; D is perhaps TRBD1 (7 bases). This CDR3 is built from 14 residues. V lost 1 base to trimming and J lost 12 bases, with 16 bases between them. CDR1 is SGHVS and CDR2 is FQNEAQ in the germline V gene. The CDR3 coding sequence is TGTGCCAGCAGCTTAGGGAGGGGGCCCTCCTCGCAGTTCTTC. It yields the protein CASSLGRGPSSQFF.

This clone appeared a single time. The CDR3 spells CASSYYRTGELFF. DNA of the CDR3: TGTGCCAGCAGTTACTACCGGACCGGGGAGCTGTTTTTT. This sequence joins TRBV6-6 and TRBJ2-2; no definite D call. V dropped 1 base and J dropped 5 bases, with 5 bases sitting between them. Germline V gene data show CDR1 as MNHNY and CDR2 as SVGAGI (reference sequence). CDR3 length: 13 amino acids.

CDR3 DNA sequence: TGTGCCAGCAGTGAACAGGCCAACACTGAAGCTTTCTTT. Its protein product is CASSEQANTEAFF. The chain recombines TRBV2 with TRBJ1-1, with D uncertain. This CDR3 has 13 residues. V was cut by 2 bases and J by 2 bases, with 6 bases left in between. Per germline, CDR1 SNHLY and CDR2 FYNNEI.

The chain employs TRBV7-9 and TRBJ1-4, with TRBD1 matching 12 bases. V shed 5 bases, J shed 8 bases, and the junction held 6 bases outside the gene matches. The V gene's germline CDR1 is SEHNR and CDR2 FQNEAQ (reference sequence). The CDR3 extends over 15 amino acids. CDR3 residues: CASSQTGTGGEKLFF. The CDR3 DNA reads as TGTGCCAGCAGCCAGACCGGGACAGGGGGCGAAAAACTGTTTTTT.

The CDR3 nucleotides read TGTGCCAGCAGCTTAGCCGGAATGAACACTGAAGCTTTCTTT. Translated: CASSLAGMNTEAFF. The gene calls are TRBV7-8 and TRBJ1-1, with D unresolved. Germline V gene lookup returns CDR1 SGHVS and CDR2 FQNEAQ. This CDR3 has 14 amino acids. The V and J ends lost 0 bases and 0 bases respectively, with 5 bases between them.

The chain has TRBV6-6 and TRBJ2-2, with D maybe TRBD2 (6 bases). This CDR3 is 16 amino acids long. V was clipped by 6 bases and J by 2 bases, with 16 bases between them. CDR1 and CDR2 (germline): MNHNY, SVGAGI (reference sequence). The CDR3 loop is CASRPPGLSNTGELFF. In nucleotides, the CDR3 is TGTGCCAGCAGACCGCCGGGACTTTCAAACACCGGGGAGCTGTTTTTT.

The rearrangement links TRBV6-6 to TRBJ2-7, with 11 bases aligning to TRBD1. The CDR3 has 14 amino acids. Germline V gene sequence: CDR1 MNHNY, CDR2 SVGAGI (reference sequence). V lost 6 bases, J lost 6 bases, and 7 bases stayed unmatched. CDR3 amino acids: CASSSGQGAFEQYF. As DNA, the CDR3 is TGTGCCAGCAGCTCCGGACAGGGGGCCTTCGAGCAGTACTTC.

The genes are TRBV5-1 and TRBJ1-4; D not certain. Germline CDR1 reads SGHRS; CDR2 reads YFSETQ. The V end lost 4 bases, the J end lost 4 bases, and 14 bases lay between the germline ends. The CDR3 consists of 15 residues. CDR3 DNA: TGCGCCAGCAGCGGCTGGACGGGTGATAATGAAAAACTGTTTTTT. Its translation is CASSGWTGDNEKLFF.

The J gene is TRBJ2-7, the V gene TRBV27; D possibly corresponds to TRBD2 (6 bases). CDR1 is MNHEY, CDR2 SMNVEV, per germline (reference sequence). The CDR3 spans 13 residues. Between the trimmed V and J ends, which lost 7 bases and 4 bases, there was a span of 14 bases. CDR3 sequence: CASKGGGRYEQYF. The CDR3, as DNA: TGTGCCAGCAAAGGTGGGGGGAGGTACGAGCAGTACTTC.

The J gene is TRBJ2-2, the V gene TRBV27, with 13 bases lining up with TRBD2. The germline CDR1 and CDR2 sequences are MNHEY and SMNVEV (reference sequence). The CDR3 spans 15 residues. With V trimmed by 7 bases and J by 7 bases, 6 bases remained unmatched. DNA of the CDR3: TGTGCCAGCACATCGGGACTAGCGGGAAACGGGGAGCTGTTTTTT. Amino acids: CASTSGLAGNGELFF.

The CDR3 region is CASSYERTDNTGELFF. CDR3 nucleotide sequence: TGTGCCAGCAGCTACGAACGGACGGACAACACCGGGGAGCTGTTTTTT. The chain recombines TRBV7-3 with TRBJ2-2; no clear D. The germline V gene encodes CDR1 SGHTA and CDR2 FQGTGA. The CDR3 contains 16 residues. Trimming removed 4 bases at V and 2 bases at J, with 14 bases between. The whole variable domain, remainder taken from reference TRBV7-3 and TRBJ2-2, is GAGVSQTPSNKVTEKGKYVELRCDPISGHTALYWYRQSLGQGPEFLIYFQGTGAADDSGLPNDRFFAVRPEGSVSTLKIQRTERGDSAVYLCASSYERTDNTGELFFGEGSRLTVL.

The chain carries TRBV6-5 and TRBJ1-2; D gene ambiguous. From germline, CDR1 is MNHEY and CDR2 SVGAGI. CDR3 size: 13 residues. Trimming removed 6 bases from V and 2 bases from J, with 10 bases in between. The CDR3 region is CASRRTENYGYTF. The DNA for the CDR3 is TGTGCCAGCAGGCGGACGGAAAACTATGGCTACACCTTC.